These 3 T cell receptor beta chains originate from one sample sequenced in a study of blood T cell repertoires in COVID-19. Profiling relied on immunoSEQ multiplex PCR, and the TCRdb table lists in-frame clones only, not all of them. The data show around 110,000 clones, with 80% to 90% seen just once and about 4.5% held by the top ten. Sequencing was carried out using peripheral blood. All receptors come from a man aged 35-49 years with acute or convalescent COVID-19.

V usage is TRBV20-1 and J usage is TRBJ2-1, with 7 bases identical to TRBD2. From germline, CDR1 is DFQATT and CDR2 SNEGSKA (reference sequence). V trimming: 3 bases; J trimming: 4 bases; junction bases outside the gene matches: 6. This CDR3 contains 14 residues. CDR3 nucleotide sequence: TGCAGTGCTAGTTCGGCTAGCGGATACAATGAGCAGTTCTTC. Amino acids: CSASSASGYNEQFF.

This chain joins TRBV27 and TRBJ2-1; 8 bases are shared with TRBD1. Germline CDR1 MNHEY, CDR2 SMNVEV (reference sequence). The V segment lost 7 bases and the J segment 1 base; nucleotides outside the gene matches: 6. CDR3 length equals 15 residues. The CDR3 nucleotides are TGTGCCAGCACCCCCGACAGGGGATCCTACAATGAGCAGTTCTTC. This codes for CASTPDRGSYNEQFF.

This CDR3 reads CASSQDGPGGAIGNTIYF. In nucleotides, the CDR3 is TGTGCCAGCAGCCAAGATGGGCCGGGAGGGGCGATTGGAAACACCATATATTTT. V usage is TRBV4-2 and J usage is TRBJ1-3; tentatively, D is TRBD1 (5 bases). The germline V gene has CDR1 LGHNA and CDR2 YNFKEQ. V was shortened by 0 bases and J by 3 bases, with 18 bases between the two germline ends. This CDR3 region has 18 residues.